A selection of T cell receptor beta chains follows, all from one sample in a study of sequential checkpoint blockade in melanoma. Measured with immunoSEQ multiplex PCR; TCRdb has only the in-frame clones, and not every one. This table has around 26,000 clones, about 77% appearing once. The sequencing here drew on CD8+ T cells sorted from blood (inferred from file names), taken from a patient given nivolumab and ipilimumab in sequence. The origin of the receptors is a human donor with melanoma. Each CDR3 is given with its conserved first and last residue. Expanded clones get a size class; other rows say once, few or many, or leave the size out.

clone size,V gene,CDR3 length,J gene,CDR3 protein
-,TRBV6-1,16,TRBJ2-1,CASSEGVAGLYNEQFF
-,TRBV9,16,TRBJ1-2,CASSVDTGLPVYGYTF
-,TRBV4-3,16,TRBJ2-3,CASSEAAGGRADTQYF
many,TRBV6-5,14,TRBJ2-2,CASSPGEVTGELFF
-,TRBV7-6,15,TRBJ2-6,CASSSFGTGANVLTF
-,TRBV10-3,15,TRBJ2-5,CAISEHRTGQETQYF
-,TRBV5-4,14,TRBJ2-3,CASSLDGSTDTQYF
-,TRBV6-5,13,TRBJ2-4,CASIAGNGNIQYF
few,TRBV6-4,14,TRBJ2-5,CASSPGGAVETQYF
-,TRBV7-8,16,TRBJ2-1,CASSFPTGSSYNEQFF
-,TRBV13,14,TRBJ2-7,CASSPRDRDHEQYF
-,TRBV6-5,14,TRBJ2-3,CASSYTGTGLTQYF
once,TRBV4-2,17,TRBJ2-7,CASSPGLAGGGEREQYF
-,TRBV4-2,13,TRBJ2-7,CASSQDITYEQYF
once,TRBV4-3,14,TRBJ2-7,CASSQALEVDEQYF
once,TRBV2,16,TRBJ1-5,CASKLGPGPSNQPQHF
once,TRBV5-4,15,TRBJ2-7,CASSWATSGSYEQYF
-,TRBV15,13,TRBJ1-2,CATSNQGGYGYTF
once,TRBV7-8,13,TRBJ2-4,CASSLGTGNIQYF
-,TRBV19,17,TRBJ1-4,CASMGTVRGQKDEKLFF
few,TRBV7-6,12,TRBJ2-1,CASSLPLDEQFF
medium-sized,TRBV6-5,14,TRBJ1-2,CASSSGDSQYGYTF
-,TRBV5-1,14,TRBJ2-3,CASCQGHITDTQYF
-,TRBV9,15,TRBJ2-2,CASSASGSNTGELFF
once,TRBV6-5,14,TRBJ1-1,CASSPWGVNTEAFF
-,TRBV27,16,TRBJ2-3,CASSLDGGISTDTQYF
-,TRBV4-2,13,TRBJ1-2,CASSQDGLYGYTF
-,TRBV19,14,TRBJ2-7,CATQRTGGIHEQYF
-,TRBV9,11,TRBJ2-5,CASKVQGTQYF
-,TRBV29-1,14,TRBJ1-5,CSVELEGSRQPQHF
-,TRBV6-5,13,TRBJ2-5,CASSSGHWETQYF
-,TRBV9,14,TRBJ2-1,CASSLGDSNNEQFF
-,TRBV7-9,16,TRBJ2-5,CASSEGLAGNQETQYF
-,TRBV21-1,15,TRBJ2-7,CASSVTEGPSYEQYF
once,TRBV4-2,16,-,CASSQEPAGGPYEQYF
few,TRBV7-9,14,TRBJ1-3,CASCAAGGVDTIYF
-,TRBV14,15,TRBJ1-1,CASSQLLRENTEAFF
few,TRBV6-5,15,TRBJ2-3,CASQETGELTDTQYF
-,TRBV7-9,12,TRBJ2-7,CSTRGISYEQYF